This T cell receptor (beta chain) was recorded in a study of blood T cell repertoires in COVID-19. Overall study: Some COVID-19 samples were acute and others convalescent; all came from the United States, Italy and Spain. The cDNA or gDNA used as material had been derived from T cells, B-cell-depleted T cells, or PBMCs.

In the authors' workflow: Estimation of nucleated cell counts relied on the amplification of reference gene primers. TCRdb's copy holds only in-frame clones and misses some; the assay was immunoSEQ multiplex PCR. From that table come the V and J calls and clone size; the DNA was used to work out D and trimming. The sample comprises around 72,000 clones, around 76% of which are singletons, and around a sixth rests with the top ten. Germline V CDR1 and CDR2: MNHEY, SVGAGI. Germline trimming cut 2 bases from V and 3 bases from J; bases unmatched to any gene: 3. CDR3 length: 14 amino acids. The receptor comes from a human donor in a cohort sampled during active COVID-19. The sample comprised peripheral blood. The chain combines TRBV6-5 with TRBJ2-5; 7 positions agree with TRBD1. The CDR3 region has the DNA TGTGCCAGCAGTTACCGGGACAGAAAAGAGACCCAGTACTTC. Translating gives CASSYRDRKETQYF.